The T cell receptor (beta chain) under discussion was sequenced for a study of blood T cell repertoires in COVID-19. As for the study in general: The analysed material was cDNA or gDNA that came from T cells, B-cell-depleted T cells, or PBMCs.

Profiled with immunoSEQ multiplex PCR; TCRdb holds only in-frame clones, not every one. The sample lists roughly 70,000 clones; about four fifths were seen once. The CDR3 runs 12 residues. Trimming stripped 5 bases from V and 3 bases from J, with 8 bases between. Germline CDR1 reads SEHNR; CDR2 reads FQNEAQ (reference sequence). This TCR derives from a man aged 55 to 70 with COVID-19, enrolled during active disease. The chain uses TRBV7-9 and TRBJ2-7, with D possibly matching TRBD2 (5 bases). The sequenced sample was peripheral blood. CDR3 protein: CASSAGVYEQYF. CDR3 bases: TGTGCCAGCAGCGCCGGGGTCTACGAGCAGTACTTC. The full variable domain, with the rest looked up from reference TRBV7-9 and TRBJ2-7, is DTGVSQNPRHKITKRGQNVTFRCDPISEHNRLYWYRQTLGQGPEFLTYFQNEAQLEKSRLLSDRFSAERPKGSFSTLEIQRTEQGDSAMYLCASSAGVYEQYFGPGTRLTVT.